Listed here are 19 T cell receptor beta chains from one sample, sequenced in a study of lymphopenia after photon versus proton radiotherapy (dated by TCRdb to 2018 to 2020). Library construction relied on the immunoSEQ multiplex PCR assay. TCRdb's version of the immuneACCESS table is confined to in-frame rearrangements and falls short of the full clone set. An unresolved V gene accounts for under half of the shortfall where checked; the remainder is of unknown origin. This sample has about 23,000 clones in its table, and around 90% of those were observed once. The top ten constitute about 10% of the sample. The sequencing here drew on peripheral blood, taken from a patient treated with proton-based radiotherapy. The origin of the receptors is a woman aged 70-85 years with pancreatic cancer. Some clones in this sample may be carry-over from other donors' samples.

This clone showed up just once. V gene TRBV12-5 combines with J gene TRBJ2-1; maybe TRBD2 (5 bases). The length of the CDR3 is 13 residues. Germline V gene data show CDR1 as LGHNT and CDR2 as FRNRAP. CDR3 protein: CATNGVFYNEQFF. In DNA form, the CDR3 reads TGTGCCACAAACGGGGTGTTCTACAATGAGCAGTTCTTC.

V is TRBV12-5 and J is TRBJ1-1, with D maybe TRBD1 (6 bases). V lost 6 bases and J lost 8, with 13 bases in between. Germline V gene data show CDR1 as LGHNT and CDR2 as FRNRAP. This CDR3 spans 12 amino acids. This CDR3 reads CASGTQRGEAFF. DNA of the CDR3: TGTGCTAGTGGGACACAAAGGGGGGAAGCTTTCTTT.

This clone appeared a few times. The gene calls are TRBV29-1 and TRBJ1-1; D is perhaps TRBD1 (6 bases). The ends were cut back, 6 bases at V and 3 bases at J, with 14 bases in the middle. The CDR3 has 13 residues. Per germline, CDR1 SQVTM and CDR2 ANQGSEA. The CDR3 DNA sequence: TGCAGCGTCAAGGGGGTTAGGGACACTGAAGCTTTCTTT. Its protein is CSVKGVRDTEAFF.

CDR3: CASSLTGGAGELFF. CDR3 sequence (DNA): TGTGCCAGCAGCTTAACGGGAGGGGCCGGGGAGCTGTTTTTT. V usage is TRBV7-9 and J usage is TRBJ2-2; 8 bases are a match to TRBD2. This CDR3 region has 14 residues. Germline V gene sequence: CDR1 SEHNR, CDR2 FQNEAQ (reference sequence). The V gene end was trimmed by 2 bases and the J gene end by 6 bases; junction bases not matched to a gene: 2.

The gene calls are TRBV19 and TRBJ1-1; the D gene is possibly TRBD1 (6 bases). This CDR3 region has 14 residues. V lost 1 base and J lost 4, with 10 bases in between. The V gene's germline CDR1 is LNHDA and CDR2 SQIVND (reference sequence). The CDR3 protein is CASSIVGGGTEAFF. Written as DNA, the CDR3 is TGTGCCAGTAGTATAGTAGGGGGGGGCACTGAAGCTTTCTTT.

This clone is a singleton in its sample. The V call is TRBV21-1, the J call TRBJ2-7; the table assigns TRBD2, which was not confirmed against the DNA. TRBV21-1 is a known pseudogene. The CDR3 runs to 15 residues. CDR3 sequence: CASSNSGTRSHEQYF. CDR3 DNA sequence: TGTGCCAGCAGCAACTCCGGGACTAGATCCCACGAGCAGTACTTC.

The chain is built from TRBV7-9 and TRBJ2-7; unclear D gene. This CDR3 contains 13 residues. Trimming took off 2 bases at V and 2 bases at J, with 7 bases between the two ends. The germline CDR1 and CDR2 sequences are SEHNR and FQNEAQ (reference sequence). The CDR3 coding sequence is TGTGCCAGCAGCTTACCAGGAGCCTACGAGCAGTACTTC. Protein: CASSLPGAYEQYF.

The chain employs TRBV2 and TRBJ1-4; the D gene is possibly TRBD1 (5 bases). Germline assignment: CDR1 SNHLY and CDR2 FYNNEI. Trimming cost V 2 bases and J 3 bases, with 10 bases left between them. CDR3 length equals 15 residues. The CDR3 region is CASSEHGGANEKLFF. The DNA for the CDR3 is TGTGCCAGCAGTGAACACGGGGGGGCTAATGAAAAACTGTTTTTT.

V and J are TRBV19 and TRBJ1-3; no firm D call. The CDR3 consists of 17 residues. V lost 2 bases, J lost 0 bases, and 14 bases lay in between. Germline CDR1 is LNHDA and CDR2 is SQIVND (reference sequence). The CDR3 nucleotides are TGTGCCAGTAGTATAAACCCCCGAGGAATCTCTGGAAACACCATATATTTT. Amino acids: CASSINPRGISGNTIYF.

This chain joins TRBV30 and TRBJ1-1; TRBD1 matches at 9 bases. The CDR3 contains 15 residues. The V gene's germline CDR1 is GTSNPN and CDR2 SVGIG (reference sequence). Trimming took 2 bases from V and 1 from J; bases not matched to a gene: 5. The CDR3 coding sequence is TGTGCCTGGAGTCCCACAGGGGGCTGGAACACTGAAGCTTTCTTT. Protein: CAWSPTGGWNTEAFF.

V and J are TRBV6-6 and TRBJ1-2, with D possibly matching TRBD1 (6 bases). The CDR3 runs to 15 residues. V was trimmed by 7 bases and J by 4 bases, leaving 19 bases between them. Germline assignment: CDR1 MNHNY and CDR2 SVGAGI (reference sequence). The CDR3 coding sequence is TGTGCCAGCACCAGGGGATTGGAGGGGACCTATGGCTACACCTTC. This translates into CASTRGLEGTYGYTF.

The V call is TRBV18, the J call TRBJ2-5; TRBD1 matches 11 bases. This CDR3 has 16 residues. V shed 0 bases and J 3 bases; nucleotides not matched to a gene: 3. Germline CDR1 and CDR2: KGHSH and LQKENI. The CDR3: CASSPPGTGGKETQYF. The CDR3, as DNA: TGTGCCAGCTCACCACCGGGGACAGGGGGAAAAGAGACCCAGTACTTC. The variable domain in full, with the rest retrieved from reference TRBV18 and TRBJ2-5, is NAGVMQNPRHLVRRRGQEARLRCSPMKGHSHVYWYRQLPEEGLKFMVYLQKENIIDESGMPKERFSAEFPKEGPSILRIQQVVRGDSAAYFCASSPPGTGGKETQYFGPGTRLLVL.

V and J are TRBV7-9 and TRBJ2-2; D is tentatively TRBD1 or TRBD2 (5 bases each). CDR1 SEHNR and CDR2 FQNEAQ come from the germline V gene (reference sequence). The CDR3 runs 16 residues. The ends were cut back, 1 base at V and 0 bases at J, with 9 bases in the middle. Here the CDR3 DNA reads TGTGCCAGCAGCTTAGTCGGGACGGCGAACACCGGGGAGCTGTTTTTT. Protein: CASSLVGTANTGELFF.

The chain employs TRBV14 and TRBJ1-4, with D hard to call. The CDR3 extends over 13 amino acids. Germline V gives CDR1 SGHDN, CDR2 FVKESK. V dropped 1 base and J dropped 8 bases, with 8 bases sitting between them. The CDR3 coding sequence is TGTGCCAGCAGCCAAGTGTGGTTCGAAAAACTGTTTTTT. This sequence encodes CASSQVWFEKLFF. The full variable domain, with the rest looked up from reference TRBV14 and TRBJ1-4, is EAGVTQFPSHSVIEKGQTVTLRCDPISGHDNLYWYRRVMGKEIKFLLHFVKESKQDESGMPNNRFLAERTGGTYSTLKVQPAELEDSGVYFCASSQVWFEKLFFGSGTQLSVL.

This chain's CDR3 is CASSLGGGGTQYF. As DNA, the CDR3 is TGTGCCAGCAGCTTAGGCGGGGGAGGGACCCAGTACTTC. The V and J genes are TRBV11-2 and TRBJ2-5, with 7 positions matching TRBD2. Germline V gives CDR1 SGHAT, CDR2 FQNNGV. The V segment lost 1 base and the J segment 7 bases; nucleotides outside the gene matches: 3. CDR3 length: 13 amino acids.

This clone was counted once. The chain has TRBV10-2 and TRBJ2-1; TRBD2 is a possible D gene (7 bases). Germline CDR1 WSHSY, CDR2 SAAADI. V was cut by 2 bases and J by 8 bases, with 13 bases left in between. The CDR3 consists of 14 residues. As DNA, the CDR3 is TGCGCCAGCAGTGAGGGATGGGGGGGCGATGAGCAGTTCTTC. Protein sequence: CASSEGWGGDEQFF.

CDR3 region: CAWSVRSNEQFF. In DNA, the CDR3 is TGTGCCTGGAGTGTACGGAGCAATGAGCAGTTCTTC. This chain links TRBV30 with TRBJ2-1; no definite D call. Trimming removed 0 bases at V and 6 bases at J, with 6 bases between. Germline V gene lookup returns CDR1 GTSNPN and CDR2 SVGIG (reference sequence). This CDR3 is built from 12 residues.

The CDR3 loop reads CSVEAVDGMVTDTQYF. DNA for the CDR3: TGCAGCGTTGAAGCCGTGGACGGGATGGTAACAGATACGCAGTATTTT. The chain recombines TRBV29-1 with TRBJ2-3; tentative D call: TRBD2 (5 bases). Germline CDR1 SQVTM, CDR2 ANQGSEA. V dropped 1 base and J dropped 3 bases, with 17 bases sitting between them. CDR3 length: 16 amino acids.

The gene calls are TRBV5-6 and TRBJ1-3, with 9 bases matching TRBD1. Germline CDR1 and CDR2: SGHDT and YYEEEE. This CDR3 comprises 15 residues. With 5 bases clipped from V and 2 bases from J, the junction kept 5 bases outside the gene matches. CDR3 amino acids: CASSSQGAPGNTIYF. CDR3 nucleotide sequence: TGTGCCAGCAGTTCACAGGGGGCGCCTGGAAACACCATATATTTT. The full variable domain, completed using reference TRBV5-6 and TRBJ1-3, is DAGVTQSPTHLIKTRGQQVTLRCSPKSGHDTVSWYQQALGQGPQFIFQYYEEEERQRGNFPDRFSGHQFPNYSSELNVNALLLGDSALYLCASSSQGAPGNTIYFGEGSWLTVV.